This entry lists 7 T cell receptor beta chains sequenced from one sample in a study of cytomegalovirus exposure and HLA in healthy donors (dated by TCRdb to about 2017). The library was produced with the immunoSEQ multiplex PCR assay. A mixture of 60 forward primers for TCR Vbeta segments and 13 reverse primers for TCR Jbeta segments was used in the multiplex PCR. TCRdb carries this immuneACCESS record with in-frame sequences only. Its versions omit some clonotypes, under half of them owing to an unresolved V gene in the studies checked, with the rest unexplained. The sample profile shows some 81,000 clones; around 70% of them were found once. The ten biggest clones cover 15% to 20% of the sample. Sequencing used PBMCs. These receptors were collected from a middle-aged woman in good health and CMV-seropositive.

V is TRBV6-5 and J is TRBJ2-7, with 10 bases matching TRBD2. The trim removed 0 bases at V and 2 bases at J, leaving 1 base unmatched. The CDR3 consists of 15 residues. Per the germline V gene, CDR1 is MNHEY and CDR2 is SVGAGI. In nucleotides, the CDR3 is TGTGCCAGCAGTTACTCAACTAGCGGGACCTACGAGCAGTACTTC. Translating gives CASSYSTSGTYEQYF.

The chain carries TRBV27 and TRBJ1-2; D is possibly TRBD1 (5 bases). Per germline, CDR1 MNHEY and CDR2 SMNVEV (reference sequence). Trimming pared 2 bases from V and 3 bases from J, leaving 13 bases between. This CDR3 is 15 amino acids long. Here the CDR3 reads CASSLGRGTHYGYTF. The CDR3 region has the DNA TGTGCCAGCAGTTTAGGTCGGGGGACCCACTATGGCTACACCTTC.

J is TRBJ1-1 and V is TRBV5-1; D is possibly TRBD1 (5 bases). This CDR3 comprises 16 residues. Looked up from germline, CDR1 is SGHRS and CDR2 is YFSETQ. V shed 5 bases and J shed 3 bases, with 20 bases lying between them. The CDR3 DNA follows: TGCGCCAGCAGGACAGCGGGGCTCATTGGGGACACTGAAGCTTTCTTT. Residues: CASRTAGLIGDTEAFF.

The genes are TRBV7-2 and TRBJ2-1, with a weak D call TRBD2 (6 bases). The V and J ends lost 5 bases and 15 bases respectively, with 14 bases between them. This CDR3 has 11 residues. Germline V gene data show CDR1 as SGHTA and CDR2 as FQGNSA. The DNA of the CDR3 is TGTGCCAGCAGCCGGGACTTTAGAGGGTTCTTC. Residues: CASSRDFRGFF.

The sample holds one count of this clone. The gene calls are TRBV7-2 and TRBJ2-7; D gene uncertain. Germline V lookup: CDR1 SGHTA, CDR2 FQGNSA. The CDR3 consists of 14 residues. V was cut by 5 bases and J by 4 bases, with 15 bases left in between. The CDR3 region has the DNA TGTGCCAGCAGCGAGGATCTCCTTGGGTACGAGCAGTACTTC. Translation: CASSEDLLGYEQYF.

The CDR3 coding sequence is TGTGCCAGCAGCACGGGACTAGCGGTGAACGAGCAGTACTTC. Protein product: CASSTGLAVNEQYF. The rearrangement links TRBV5-4 to TRBJ2-7, with 11 nucleotides matching TRBD2. With 4 bases clipped from V and 5 bases from J, the junction kept 5 bases outside the gene matches. Germline loops: CDR1 SGHNT, CDR2 YYREEE (reference sequence). The CDR3 length is 14 residues.

The rearrangement uses TRBV4-3 and TRBJ2-2; D gene uncertain. The V end was cut by 3 bases, the J end by 5 bases, with 4 bases between. Per germline, CDR1 LGHNA and CDR2 YSLEER. The CDR3 loop spans 12 amino acids. The CDR3 region is CASSQRTGELFF. In nucleotides, the CDR3 is TGCGCCAGCAGCCAGAGAACCGGGGAGCTGTTTTTT.